Detailed here is one T cell receptor beta chain. V dropped 6 bases and J dropped 9; count of bases not matched to a gene: 14. CDR3 size: 15 residues. Germline V lookup: CDR1 LNHDA, CDR2 SQIVND (reference sequence). This record belongs to a study of blood T cell repertoires in COVID-19. For the study at large: Samples of COVID-19 (acute and convalescent) were obtained from the United States, Italy and Spain. Nucleic acid was either cDNA or gDNA, and it came from T cells, B-cell-depleted T cells, or PBMCs.

In the original workflow: Amplified reference gene primers provided the basis for estimating nucleated cell counts. Generated by immunoSEQ multiplex PCR, the TCRdb table keeps only in-frame clones and is missing some. That table furnishes V, J and clone size, whereas the DNA furnished D and trimming. The table lists about 77,000 clones, about 88% of them singletons. V is TRBV19 and J is TRBJ2-4, with TRBD1 matching 7 bases. The sequence was obtained from an elderly woman with active or convalescent COVID-19. Sequenced material: peripheral blood. The CDR3 DNA reads as TGTGCCAGTAGGATGAAATCAGGGGGTAGAGCCATTCAGTACTTC. Encoded protein: CASRMKSGGRAIQYF. Supplemented by reference TRBV19 and TRBJ2-4, the full variable domain reads DGGITQSPKYLFRKEGQNVTLSCEQNLNHDAMYWYRQDPGQGLRLIYYSQIVNDFQKGDIAEGYSVSREKKESFPLTVTSAQKNPTAFYLCASRMKSGGRAIQYFGAGTRLSVL.